This is a list of T cell receptor beta chains from one sample in a study of blood T cell repertoires in COVID-19. Clones were read by immunoSEQ multiplex PCR, and TCRdb kept only the in-frame ones, dropping some. The data hold 80,000 to 100,000 clones, with about 85% observed a single time. The sample comprised peripheral blood. Receptors originate from a man in his sixties with acute or convalescent COVID-19. CDR3s include the opening cysteine and the closing phenylalanine or tryptophan. Fields, in order: J gene, V gene, clone size, D gene, CDR3 protein, CDR3 DNA. A D gene is named only where the DNA matches it firmly. The size field is filled for only some rows; it gives once, few, many or a size class.

>TRBJ1-2|TRBV6-5|few|NA
CASINTGNDYGYTF
TGTGCCAGCATAAACACAGGGAACGACTATGGCTACACCTTC
>TRBJ1-5|TRBV15|NA|NA
CATSGNLTGGRSNQPQHF
TGTGCCACCAGCGGAAACCTTACGGGAGGACGTAGCAATCAGCCCCAGCATTTT
>TRBJ2-3|TRBV25-1|NA|NA
CASRKGGGVVSDTQYF
TGTGCCAGCAGGAAAGGGGGGGGAGTGGTATCAGATACGCAGTATTTT
>TRBJ2-3|TRBV7-2|NA|NA
CASSLGRRGLSDTQYF
TGTGCCAGCAGCTTAGGGAGGCGGGGTCTTTCAGATACGCAGTATTTT
>TRBJ2-7|TRBV5-1|NA|TRBD1
CASSSGTGLSYEQYF
TGCGCCAGCAGCTCCGGGACAGGTCTTTCCTACGAGCAGTACTTC
>TRBJ2-1|TRBV7-2|NA|TRBD1
CASSFGTGAYNEQFF
TGTGCCAGCAGCTTCGGGACAGGGGCCTACAATGAGCAGTTCTTC
>TRBJ1-1|TRBV19|NA|TRBD1
CASSGLDRKGAEAFF
TGTGCCAGTAGTGGACTGGACAGGAAGGGGGCTGAAGCTTTCTTT
>TRBJ1-5|TRBV4-1|few|NA
CASSQLTGLSSNQPQHF
TGCGCCAGCAGCCAATTGACAGGTCTCTCGAGCAATCAGCCCCAGCATTTT
>TRBJ1-2|TRBV10-3|NA|NA
CAIARVGSGYGYTF
TGTGCCATCGCCCGGGTAGGTAGTGGCTATGGCTACACCTTC
>TRBJ1-6|TRBV6-4|NA|NA
CASSEGQGSSPLHF
TGTGCCAGCAGTGAGGGCCAGGGAAGTTCACCCCTCCACTTT
>TRBJ1-5|TRBV2|few|NA
CASSRDFLNQPQHF
TGTGCCAGCAGTCGGGACTTCCTGAATCAGCCCCAGCATTTT
>TRBJ2-7|TRBV30|NA|TRBD1
CAWSVVLGQFPYEQYF
TGTGCCTGGAGTGTGGTATTGGGACAGTTCCCCTACGAGCAGTACTTC
>TRBJ1-1|TRBV10-3|NA|TRBD1
CAIGQENTEAFF
TGTGCCATCGGACAGGAGAACACTGAAGCTTTCTTT
>TRBJ2-3|TRBV4-1|NA|NA
CASSQEPSADTQYF
TGCGCCAGCAGCCAAGAACCGAGTGCAGATACGCAGTATTTT
>TRBJ1-5|TRBV4-1|NA|TRBD1
CASSRGTGENQPQHF
TGCGCCAGCAGCCGCGGGACAGGGGAAAATCAGCCCCAGCATTTT
>TRBJ2-3|TRBV29-1|NA|TRBD2
CSVGGLAGGRGDTQYF
TGCAGCGTTGGTGGACTAGCGGGGGGGCGGGGAGATACGCAGTATTTT
>TRBJ2-2|TRBV9|NA|TRBD2
CASSDASGTGELFF
TGTGCCAGCAGCGACGCTAGCGGGACCGGGGAGCTGTTTTTT
>TRBJ1-5|TRBV6-5|NA|NA
CAGAGQSNQPQHF
TGTGCCGGAGCCGGCCAAAGCAATCAGCCCCAGCATTTT
>TRBJ2-1|TRBV27|NA|NA
CASSFSGSRVRWDSYNEQFF
TGTGCCAGCAGTTTTTCAGGGTCCCGAGTAAGGTGGGACTCCTACAATGAGCAGTTCTTC
>TRBJ1-2|TRBV24-1|once|NA
CATSEDYLGGYTF
TGTGCCACCAGTGAGGACTACCTGGGGGGCTACACCTTC
>TRBJ1-6|TRBV10-3|NA|NA
CAISLNPQGRQYNSPLHF
TGTGCCATCAGTTTAAATCCCCAGGGTCGCCAGTATAATTCACCCCTCCACTTT
>TRBJ2-6|TRBV7-2|NA|TRBD2
CASSFWGRGPVGANVLTF
TGTGCCAGCAGCTTCTGGGGGAGGGGCCCTGTTGGGGCCAACGTCCTGACTTTC
>TRBJ2-1|TRBV11-2|NA|NA
CASSLGLNNEQFF
TGTGCCAGCAGCCTGGGACTTAACAATGAGCAGTTCTTC
>TRBJ2-2|TRBV11-3|NA|TRBD1
CASSRLLQGAPGELFF
TGTGCCAGCAGCCGTCTCCTACAGGGGGCCCCCGGGGAGCTGTTTTTT
>TRBJ1-6|TRBV3-1/TRBV3-2|NA|TRBD1
CASSQGGQGNSPLHF
TGTGCCAGCAGCCAAGGGGGACAGGGGAATTCACCCCTCCACTTT
>TRBJ1-5|TRBV2|NA|TRBD1
CASSEEGAGQPQHF
TGTGCCAGCAGTGAAGAGGGGGCAGGACAGCCCCAGCATTTT
>TRBJ2-5|TRBV13|NA|NA
CASSTRQYQETQYF
TGTGCCAGCAGCACCCGACAGTACCAAGAGACCCAGTACTTC
>TRBJ1-3|TRBV30|once|NA
CAWSVRDRFRLSSGNTIYF
TGTGCCTGGAGTGTACGGGATAGGTTTCGGTTGTCCTCTGGAAACACCATATATTTT
>TRBJ2-2|TRBV9|NA|TRBD2
CASSVVAGTGELFF
TGTGCCAGCAGCGTAGTAGCGGGCACCGGGGAGCTGTTTTTT
>TRBJ2-1|TRBV6-6|NA|TRBD1
CASTIEGAGYNEQFF
TGTGCCAGCACTATCGAGGGGGCGGGCTACAATGAGCAGTTCTTC
>TRBJ2-5|TRBV5-6|few|TRBD1
CASSQGTAIRQETQYF
TGTGCCAGCAGCCAAGGGACAGCAATCCGCCAAGAGACCCAGTACTTC
>TRBJ1-5|TRBV3-1/TRBV3-2|few|NA
CASSQDRNQPQHF
TGTGCCAGCAGCCAAGACAGAAATCAGCCCCAGCATTTT
>TRBJ2-7|TRBV7-2|NA|TRBD2
CASSLVAGGSSYEQYF
TGTGCCAGCAGCTTAGTAGCGGGAGGGAGCTCCTACGAGCAGTACTTC
>TRBJ2-2|TRBV13|NA|TRBD1
CASSPDRALAGELFF
TGTGCCAGCAGCCCAGACAGGGCATTGGCTGGGGAGCTGTTTTTT
>TRBJ1-1|TRBV5-6|NA|NA
CASSLGAVTEAFF
TGTGCCAGCAGCTTGGGGGCAGTCACTGAAGCTTTCTTT
>TRBJ2-1|TRBV7-9|NA|TRBD2
CASSPTPGLRVHEQFF
TGTGCCAGCAGCCCCACGCCGGGACTAAGGGTTCATGAGCAGTTCTTC
>TRBJ2-1|TRBV7-9|NA|TRBD2
CASSREGLYNEQFF
TGTGCCAGCAGTCGGGAGGGCCTTTACAATGAGCAGTTCTTC
>TRBJ2-7|TRBV6-5|NA|TRBD1
CASSLDRGREQYF
TGTGCCAGCAGTTTGGACAGGGGGCGCGAGCAGTACTTC
>TRBJ1-2|TRBV5-8|NA|NA
CASSLNRRYYGYTF
TGTGCCAGCAGCTTGAACAGGCGCTACTATGGCTACACCTTC
>TRBJ2-3|TRBV7-8|NA|TRBD1
CASSADRGMSDTQYF
TGTGCCAGCAGCGCAGACAGGGGGATGTCAGATACGCAGTATTTT
>TRBJ2-3|TRBV9|NA|TRBD2
CASSGLAGGTDTQYF
TGTGCCAGCAGCGGACTAGCGGGGGGCACAGATACGCAGTATTTT
>TRBJ1-1|TRBV10-2|once|TRBD1
CASRDRVSEAFF
TGCGCCAGCAGGGACAGGGTTTCTGAAGCTTTCTTT
>TRBJ1-6|TRBV27|NA|NA
CASSLPGVSPLHF
TGTGCCAGCAGTTTACCCGGAGTTTCACCCCTCCACTTT
>TRBJ1-2|TRBV10-3|NA|NA
CAISETEDYGYTF
TGTGCCATCAGTGAGACAGAAGACTATGGCTACACCTTC
>TRBJ2-1|TRBV12-3/TRBV12-4|medium-sized|NA
CASSLGQNNEQFF
TGTGCCAGCAGTTTAGGACAGAACAATGAGCAGTTCTTC
>TRBJ1-2|TRBV6-5|NA|TRBD1
CASRGTGQGYGYTF
TGTGCCAGCAGAGGGACAGGGCAGGGCTATGGCTACACCTTC
>TRBJ2-3|TRBV4-3|NA|NA
CASSQEARSTDTQYF
TGCGCCAGCAGCCAAGAGGCCAGGAGCACAGATACGCAGTATTTT
>TRBJ1-6|TRBV2|NA|NA
CASRETGASPLHF
TGTGCCAGCAGGGAGACAGGAGCTTCACCCCTCCACTTT
>TRBJ2-3|TRBV7-6|NA|TRBD2
CASSMNGLALSDTQYF
TGTGCCAGCAGCATGAACGGACTAGCGTTATCAGATACGCAGTATTTT
>TRBJ1-2|TRBV29-1|NA|NA
CSVEGGGPYYGYTF
TGCAGCGTTGAAGGGGGGGGTCCTTACTATGGCTACACCTTC
>TRBJ2-3|TRBV29-1|NA|NA
CSVVPAGTDTQYF
TGCAGCGTTGTCCCAGCGGGCACAGATACGCAGTATTTT
>TRBJ1-1|TRBV5-5|NA|NA
CASSLVYRPNTEAFF
TGTGCCAGCAGCTTGGTGTACAGGCCGAACACTGAAGCTTTCTTT
>TRBJ2-1|TRBV7-2|NA|NA
CASSLDRQGEQFF
TGTGCCAGCAGCTTAGATCGTCAGGGCGAGCAGTTCTTC
>TRBJ1-6|TRBV19|NA|TRBD1
CASKGQVGSPLHF
TGTGCCAGCAAGGGACAGGTCGGTTCACCCCTCCACTTT
>TRBJ2-3|TRBV30|NA|NA
CAWSPGTDTQYF
TGTGCCTGGAGTCCAGGCACAGATACGCAGTATTTT
>TRBJ2-7|TRBV4-3|NA|TRBD1
CASSPGTGESYEQYF
TGCGCCAGCAGCCCTGGGACAGGGGAGTCCTACGAGCAGTACTTC
>TRBJ1-1|TRBV6-1|NA|TRBD1
CASSDDRGRFTEAFF
TGTGCCAGCAGTGACGACAGGGGGCGCTTCACTGAAGCTTTCTTT